This entry lists 8 T cell receptor beta chains sequenced from one sample in a study of CD8 T cells in Susac syndrome. The authors reverse transcribed roughly 0.5 to 1 ug RNA with random hexamers. From the immunoSEQ multiplex PCR reads, TCRdb called clonotypes with MiXCR, one entry per CDR3 protein. The sample includes 300,000 to 350,000 distinct CDR3 sequences, 92% of them seen just once. Sequencing was done on a sample of CD4+ T cells from PBMCs. These receptors were obtained from a human donor with multiple sclerosis.

V and J are TRBV6-5 and TRBJ1-1, with D possibly being TRBD1 (5 bases). Germline-derived CDR1 and CDR2 are MNHEY and SVGAGI. The ends were cut back, 6 bases at V and 9 bases at J, with 20 bases in the middle. There are 14 residues in the CDR3. CDR3 nucleotides: TGTGCCAGCAGCACACCTAACATAAAGGGGCAAGCTTTCTTT. Amino acid sequence: CASSTPNIKGQAFF.

The V call is TRBV6-5, the J call TRBJ2-1, with D possibly TRBD1 on 6 matching bases. The CDR3 sequence is 15 residues long. V shed 5 bases and J shed 4 bases, with 15 bases lying between them. Germline CDR1 reads MNHEY; CDR2 reads SVGAGI. The CDR3 is CASSLTGRRYNEQFF. The CDR3 region has the DNA TGTGCCAGCAGTCTGACAGGAAGGAGATACAATGAGCAGTTCTTC.

The chain links TRBV14 to TRBJ2-5; tentatively, D is TRBD1 (6 bases). The germline V gene has CDR1 SGHDN and CDR2 FVKESK. The CDR3 covers 14 residues. Trimming cost V 3 bases and J 5 bases, with 13 bases left between them. The CDR3 bases are TGTGCCAGCAGCCAGACCAGGGGTCGGGAGACCCAGTACTTC. Amino acid sequence: CASSQTRGRETQYF.

The V and J genes are TRBV20-1 and TRBJ2-5; 9 bases are a match to TRBD2. With 6 bases clipped from V and 5 bases from J, the junction kept 7 bases outside the gene matches. The CDR3 sequence is 13 residues long. Germline CDR1 and CDR2: DFQATT and SNEGSKA (reference sequence). In DNA, the CDR3 is TGCAGTGCCGGTCAAAGCGGGAGGGAGACCCAGTACTTC. Its translation is CSAGQSGRETQYF.

The chain couples TRBV3-1 to TRBJ1-5; 12 nucleotides match TRBD1. V trimming: 4 bases; J trimming: 7 bases; junction bases outside the gene matches: 2. Germline loops: CDR1 LGHDT, CDR2 YNNKEL (reference sequence). This CDR3 has 14 residues. DNA of the CDR3: TGTGCCAGCAGCCGGGGACAGGGGGCACAGCCCCAGCATTTT. Translated: CASSRGQGAQPQHF. The entire variable domain, with the rest obtained from reference TRBV3-1 and TRBJ1-5, is as follows: DTAVSQTPKYLVTQMGNDKSIKCEQNLGHDTMYWYKQDSKKFLKIMFSYNNKELIINETVPNRFSPKSPDKAHLNLHINSLELGDSAVYFCASSRGQGAQPQHFGDGTRLSIL.

The chain employs TRBV20-1 and TRBJ2-3; D tentatively reads TRBD1 or TRBD2 (5 bases each). Trimming removed 0 bases at V and 1 base at J, with 14 bases between. CDR1 is DFQATT and CDR2 is SNEGSKA in the germline V gene (reference sequence). This CDR3 comprises 16 residues. This CDR3 reads CSARDRGPSGTDTQYF. CDR3 DNA: TGCAGTGCTAGAGATCGGGGACCCTCGGGCACAGATACGCAGTATTTT.

This clonotype showed up just once. The rearrangement joins TRBV2 to TRBJ1-2; D is unresolved. The CDR3 sequence is 13 residues long. From germline, CDR1 is SNHLY and CDR2 FYNNEI. Trimming shortened V by 6 bases and J by 4 bases, and 12 bases separated the two germline ends. The CDR3 DNA is TGTGCCAGCAGGCCCGGGGTAGCCTATGGCTACACCTTC. Its protein product is CASRPGVAYGYTF.

The chain joins TRBV19 to TRBJ1-5, with D unclear. V was cut by 5 bases and J by 5 bases, with 22 bases left in between. Germline V gene sequence: CDR1 LNHDA, CDR2 SQIVND (reference sequence). The CDR3 consists of 17 residues. The CDR3 DNA sequence: TGTGCCAGTAGTCCTCCTCTAGGGCGGGCGAGGGATCAGCCCCAGCATTTT. This sequence encodes CASSPPLGRARDQPQHF.